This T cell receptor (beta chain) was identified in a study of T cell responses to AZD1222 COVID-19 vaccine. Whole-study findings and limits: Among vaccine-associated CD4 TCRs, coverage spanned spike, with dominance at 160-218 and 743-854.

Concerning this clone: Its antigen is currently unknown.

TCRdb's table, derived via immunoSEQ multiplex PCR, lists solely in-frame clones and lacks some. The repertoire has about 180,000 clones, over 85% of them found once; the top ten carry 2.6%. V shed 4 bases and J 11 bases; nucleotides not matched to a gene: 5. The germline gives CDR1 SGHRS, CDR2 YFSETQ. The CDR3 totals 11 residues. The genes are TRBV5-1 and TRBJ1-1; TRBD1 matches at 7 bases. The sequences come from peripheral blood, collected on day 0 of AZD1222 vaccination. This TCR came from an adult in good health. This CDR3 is CASSRDREAFF. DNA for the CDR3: TGCGCCAGCAGCCGCGACAGGGAGGCTTTCTTT. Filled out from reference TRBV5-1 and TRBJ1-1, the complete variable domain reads KAGVTQTPRYLIKTRGQQVTLSCSPISGHRSVSWYQQTPGQGLQFLFEYFSETQRNKGNFPGRFSGRQFSNSRSEMNVSTLELGDSALYLCASSRDREAFFGQGTRLTVV.